These T cell receptor beta chains were read from a single sample in a study of early T cells in non-severe SARS-CoV-2 infection. In TCRdb, the 5' RACE reads were re-called with MiXCR into one record per CDR3 protein. The repertoire has 50,000 to 55,000 distinct CDR3 sequences, 9% to 9.5% of them found once; the top ten carry 4% to 5%. Sequencing used whole blood. The receptors come from an adult who was a healthcare worker with PCR-confirmed SARS-CoV-2 infection or an uninfected control (not recorded which). Both conserved end residues are part of each CDR3. Fields, in order: CDR3 length, clone size, V gene, J gene, D gene, CDR3 protein, CDR3 DNA. D genes are given only for firm matches. The size entry is marked missing in some rows and otherwise reads once, few, many or a size class.

14	NA	TRBV25-1	TRBJ2-3	TRBD1	CASSANRGTDTQYF	TGTGCCAGCAGTGCTAACAGGGGGACAGATACGCAGTATTTT
14	NA	TRBV20-1	TRBJ2-7	TRBD2	CSASLGGRAAEQYF	TGCAGTGCTAGTTTGGGCGGGAGGGCCGCCGAGCAGTACTTC
11	NA	TRBV30	TRBJ2-4	NA	CAWSTENIQYF	TGTGCCTGGAGCACGGAAAACATTCAGTACTTC
15	many	TRBV20-1	TRBJ2-7	TRBD2	CSAVYGAGVSYEQYF	TGCAGTGCTGTGTACGGAGCGGGAGTTTCCTACGAGCAGTACTTC
16	many	TRBV7-8	TRBJ2-1	TRBD2	CASSLFLAGSYNEQFF	TGTGCCAGCAGCTTATTCCTAGCGGGATCCTACAATGAGCAGTTCTTC
14	many	TRBV20-1	TRBJ1-2	NA	CSAREPARSYGYTF	TGCAGTGCTAGAGAGCCGGCAAGGTCCTATGGCTACACCTTC
13	many	TRBV5-1	TRBJ2-5	TRBD1	CASSLTGEETQYF	TGCGCCAGCAGCTTAACAGGGGAAGAGACCCAGTACTTC
15	NA	TRBV29-1	TRBJ2-1	NA	CSVESTGEYYNEQFF	TGCAGCGTTGAAAGTACGGGGGAATACTACAATGAGCAGTTCTTC
14	many	TRBV20-1	TRBJ2-1	TRBD1	CSAQGESSYNEQFF	TGCAGTGCCCAGGGGGAGAGCTCCTACAATGAGCAGTTCTTC
14	many	TRBV20-1	TRBJ2-1	TRBD2	CSAIPVAGVSEQFF	TGCAGTGCTATACCGGTAGCGGGAGTAAGTGAGCAGTTCTTC
15	many	TRBV7-8	TRBJ2-7	NA	CASSRTGTNPYEQYF	TGTGCCAGCAGCCGGACAGGGACTAACCCCTACGAGCAGTACTTC
13	many	TRBV7-2	TRBJ2-7	NA	CASSPPGDYEQYF	TGTGCCAGCAGCCCTCCTGGGGACTACGAGCAGTACTTC
14	many	TRBV29-1	TRBJ1-2	NA	CSVDGEHGDYGYTF	TGCAGCGTTGATGGGGAACACGGAGACTATGGCTACACCTTC
13	many	TRBV13	TRBJ2-7	TRBD2	CASTTSGFYEQYF	TGTGCCAGCACAACTAGCGGGTTCTACGAGCAGTACTTC
15	many	TRBV28	TRBJ1-5	NA	CASSPPMAGNQPQHF	TGTGCCAGCAGTCCCCCAATGGCGGGCAATCAGCCCCAGCATTTT
15	many	TRBV28	TRBJ2-7	NA	CASSPMDTRIYEQYF	TGTGCCAGCAGTCCGATGGACACCCGGATCTACGAGCAGTACTTC
12	few	TRBV19	TRBJ2-3	NA	CASGSGTDTQYF	TGTGCCAGTGGCTCGGGCACAGATACGCAGTATTTT
13	many	TRBV5-8	TRBJ1-3	NA	CASSLTGGNTIYF	TGTGCCAGCAGCTTGACAGGGGGAAACACCATATATTTT
13	many	TRBV12-5	TRBJ2-5	NA	CASGSSGAETQYF	TGTGCTAGTGGTTCCTCCGGGGCTGAGACCCAGTACTTC
14	many	TRBV9	TRBJ1-1	NA	CASSVQGHPDGAFF	TGTGCCAGCAGCGTCCAGGGACACCCCGATGGAGCTTTCTTT
14	many	TRBV5-5	TRBJ2-7	NA	CASSSPRSLNEQYF	TGTGCCAGCAGCTCTCCGCGTTCCCTTAACGAGCAGTACTTC
13	many	TRBV6-5	TRBJ2-1	NA	CASSFGAYNEQFF	TGTGCCAGCAGTTTTGGGGCCTACAATGAGCAGTTCTTC
13	many	TRBV10-3	TRBJ2-5	NA	CAISESGGETQYF	TGTGCCATCAGTGAGTCGGGGGGAGAGACCCAGTACTTC
16	many	TRBV7-2	TRBJ2-1	TRBD2	CASSTTSGGHQNEQFF	TGTGCCAGCAGCACCACTAGCGGGGGACACCAAAATGAGCAGTTCTTC
15	NA	TRBV12-3/TRBV12-4	TRBJ1-3	TRBD1	CASSKGTGPGNTIYF	TGTGCCAGCAGCAAAGGGACAGGGCCTGGAAACACCATATATTTT
13	few	TRBV7-9	TRBJ1-2	NA	CASSSGVGYGYTF	TGTGCCAGCAGCTCAGGGGTTGGCTATGGCTACACCTTC
20	many	TRBV7-6	TRBJ1-1	TRBD1	CASSLYPPQGGTGRYTEAFF	TGTGCCAGCAGCTTATACCCCCCCCAAGGGGGCACCGGGCGGTACACTGAAGCTTTCTTT
13	few	TRBV18	TRBJ1-2	TRBD1	CASSPDRDYGYTF	TGTGCCAGCTCACCCGACAGGGACTATGGCTACACCTTC
14	many	TRBV7-3	TRBJ2-2	NA	CASSFLGDTGELFF	TGTGCCAGCAGCTTCCTCGGGGACACCGGGGAGCTGTTTTTT
13	many	TRBV30	TRBJ1-6	NA	CAWSSRASSPLHF	TGTGCCTGGAGTAGCAGGGCATCCTCACCCCTCCACTTT
15	many	TRBV27	TRBJ1-1	TRBD1	CASSPYRQGTNEAFF	TGTGCCAGCAGCCCTTACCGACAGGGGACGAATGAAGCTTTCTTT
13	few	TRBV7-9	TRBJ1-5	TRBD1	CASSTQGDQPQHF	TGTGCCAGCAGCACGCAGGGGGATCAGCCCCAGCATTTT
21	many	TRBV18	TRBJ1-1	NA	CASSPPLQYYGRVKLSTEAFF	TGTGCCAGCTCACCACCGTTACAGTATTACGGCAGAGTCAAGTTGAGCACTGAAGCTTTCTTT
15	NA	TRBV7-2	TRBJ2-5	NA	CASSLASLPGETQYF	TGTGCCAGCAGCTTAGCATCCTTACCGGGGGAGACCCAGTACTTC
12	few	TRBV20-1	TRBJ2-3	NA	CSARAGTDTQYF	TGCAGTGCTAGGGCGGGCACAGATACGCAGTATTTT
15	many	TRBV4-3	TRBJ2-1	TRBD1	CASSQSGTGRDEQFF	TGCGCCAGCAGCCAATCCGGGACAGGAAGAGATGAGCAGTTCTTC
15	many	TRBV12-3/TRBV12-4	TRBJ2-3	TRBD1	CASSFWTGISDTQYF	TGTGCCAGCAGTTTCTGGACAGGGATTTCAGATACGCAGTATTTT